This T cell receptor (beta chain) is from a study of blood T cells in healthy people across ages. Turning to the study itself: Researchers report that template switching captured about one barcoded beta molecule per two T cells.

Donors each provided about 10 milliliters of peripheral blood. Germline lookup yields CDR1 GTSNPN and CDR2 SVGIG (reference sequence). This CDR3 is built from 16 residues. Trimming took off 3 bases at V and 2 bases at J, with 17 bases between the two ends. Primers used in a second PCR of about 6 to 11 cycles were a sample-barcoded 5' primer and a J-beta primer mix. TCRdb analysed the 5' RACE reads with MiXCR anew, one entry per CDR3 protein. This table holds more than 800,000 distinct CDR3 sequences, 25% to 30% found once. A word on this clonotype: Its specificity is unknown.

Points from the study as a whole: Relative to aged donors, long-lived donors carried more naive CD4+ cells and displayed higher diversity. PBMCs left unsorted prevented a conclusive naive versus antigen-experienced comparison.

The clonotype was recovered from an elderly woman in good health. Sample: blood. The chain couples TRBV30 to TRBJ2-1; D tentatively reads TRBD1 or TRBD2 (6 bases each). This CDR3 reads CAWRARRGSPYNEQFF. DNA of the CDR3: TGTGCCTGGAGAGCCCGGAGGGGGTCCCCCTACAATGAGCAGTTCTTC.